A single sample is the source of the 16 T cell receptor beta chains below, sequenced in a study of blood T cells in healthy people across ages. A second about 7 to 12 cycle PCR used barcoded and J-beta primers. TCRdb independently ran MiXCR on the 5' RACE reads; one entry per CDR3 protein. The top ten hold less than 8% of the sample, which has more than 1,400,000 distinct CDR3 sequences, about 43% seen once. The sequencing input was blood. The source of these receptors is a woman younger than 35 in good health.

In this sample, this clonotype turned up a few times. This sequence joins TRBV12-3 or TRBV12-4 and TRBJ1-1; D is possibly TRBD1 (5 bases). The CDR3 runs to 15 residues. Between the trimmed V and J ends, which lost 0 bases and 5 bases, there was a span of 13 bases. This CDR3 reads CASSLARGDWTEAFF. CDR3 in DNA: TGTGCCAGCAGTTTAGCGCGGGGGGATTGGACTGAAGCTTTCTTT.

This clonotype was counted between two and nine times. The chain employs TRBV13 and TRBJ1-1; D gene ambiguous. Germline V CDR1 and CDR2: PRHDT, FYEKMQ (reference sequence). The CDR3 consists of 14 residues. Trimming shortened V by 5 bases and J by 4 bases, and 14 bases separated the two germline ends. In nucleotides, the CDR3 is TGTGCCAGCAGCAGGCGGGGTGGTGGCACTGAAGCTTTCTTT. This sequence encodes CASSRRGGGTEAFF.

This clonotype was counted a few times. The chain carries TRBV29-1 and TRBJ2-1, with D perhaps given as TRBD1 or TRBD2 (6 bases each). Germline CDR1 is SQVTM and CDR2 is ANQGSEA. This CDR3 comprises 13 residues. V was trimmed by 3 bases and J by 8 bases, leaving 14 bases between them. The DNA of the CDR3 is TGCAGCGTTGATTCTCGGGGGCTCGATGAGCAGTTCTTC. Amino acid sequence: CSVDSRGLDEQFF.

The table lists this clonotype with a count of one. The V and J genes are TRBV6-5 and TRBJ2-2; D could derive from TRBD1 or TRBD2 (5 bases each). CDR1 is MNHEY, CDR2 SVGAGI, per germline. The CDR3 has 14 residues. V was clipped by 2 bases and J by 4 bases, with 8 bases between them. The CDR3 loop reads CASSYGGGTGELFF. The CDR3 DNA reads as TGTGCCAGCAGTTACGGGGGTGGCACCGGGGAGCTGTTTTTT.

The chain carries TRBV27 and TRBJ1-5; the D gene is possibly TRBD1 (5 bases). Germline CDR1 is MNHEY and CDR2 is SMNVEV (reference sequence). Trimming pared 8 bases from V and 5 bases from J, leaving 16 bases between. The CDR3 covers 14 residues. CDR3 in DNA: TGTGCCAGCGGCCAACCAGGGAGCTATCAGCCCCAGCATTTT. Its translation: CASGQPGSYQPQHF.

This chain joins TRBV20-1 and TRBJ2-3; the match to TRBD2 covers 8 bases. Germline V gene data show CDR1 as DFQATT and CDR2 as SNEGSKA (reference sequence). The CDR3 has 15 amino acids. V was clipped by 4 bases and J by 2 bases; unmatched bases: 8. CDR3 sequence: CSAKGLGINTDTQYF. The CDR3 bases are TGCAGTGCTAAGGGACTAGGGATTAACACAGATACGCAGTATTTT.

The table lists this clonotype with many counts. DNA for the CDR3: TGTGCCAGCAGCTATCTTAATGGGGAGCAGTACTTC. This sequence encodes CASSYLNGEQYF. The genes are TRBV27 and TRBJ2-7; D is unresolved. The CDR3 length is 12 residues. Trimming pared 6 bases from V and 7 bases from J, leaving 13 bases between. CDR1 MNHEY and CDR2 SMNVEV come from the germline V gene (reference sequence).

The rearrangement joins TRBV7-2 to TRBJ2-7; 15 bases match TRBD2. The CDR3 runs to 20 residues. The junction had 16 bases not matched to a gene; V was cut back by 0 bases and J by 7 bases. Germline loops: CDR1 SGHTA, CDR2 FQGNSA. CDR3 region: CASSLARTSGRASSYNEQYF. The CDR3 DNA sequence: TGTGCCAGCAGCTTAGCCCGGACTAGCGGGAGGGCGAGCTCCTACAATGAGCAGTACTTC. The full variable domain, its missing parts supplied by reference TRBV7-2 and TRBJ2-7, is GAGVSQSPSNKVTEKGKDVELRCDPISGHTALYWYRQSLGQGLEFLIYFQGNSAPDKSGLPSDRFSAERTGGSVSTLTIQRTQQEDSAVYLCASSLARTSGRASSYNEQYFGPGTRLTVT.

Only one count was recorded for this clonotype. The CDR3 is CASRWRGPSGTDTQYF. CDR3 DNA sequence: TGTGCCAGCAGATGGAGGGGCCCATCCGGCACAGATACGCAGTATTTT. The chain joins TRBV11-2 to TRBJ2-3; a weak D match, TRBD2 (6 bases). This CDR3 has 16 residues. V dropped 6 bases and J dropped 1 base, with 17 bases sitting between them. Germline V lookup: CDR1 SGHAT, CDR2 FQNNGV. Supplemented by reference TRBV11-2 and TRBJ2-3, the full variable domain reads EAGVAQSPRYKIIEKRQSVAFWCNPISGHATLYWYQQILGQGPKLLIQFQNNGVVDDSQLPKDRFSAERLKGVDSTLKIQPAKLEDSAVYLCASRWRGPSGTDTQYFGPGTRLTVL.

There are many counts of this clonotype. This chain uses TRBV29-1 with TRBJ2-1, with a weak D call TRBD2 (6 bases). V was shortened by 6 bases and J by 6 bases, with 12 bases between the two germline ends. The germline V gene encodes CDR1 SQVTM and CDR2 ANQGSEA. CDR3 length: 12 amino acids. The CDR3 loop reads CSVSGLTNEQFF. The CDR3 bases are TGCAGCGTCAGCGGGCTCACCAATGAGCAGTTCTTC.

This clonotype was seen a few times. The chain is built from TRBV27 and TRBJ1-2; D is perhaps TRBD1 (5 bases). This CDR3 comprises 13 residues. The germline V gene encodes CDR1 MNHEY and CDR2 SMNVEV (reference sequence). V was clipped by 5 bases and J by 2 bases, with 9 bases between them. The CDR3, as DNA: TGTGCCAGCAGTCCCAACAGGAACTATGGCTACACCTTC. This encodes CASSPNRNYGYTF.

This clonotype was recorded only once. Mismatch with germline at one junction end may stem from a read error. This rearrangement joins TRBV7-2 to TRBJ1-5; unclear D gene. The CDR3 is 14 residues long. CDR1 is SGHTA, CDR2 FQGNSA, per germline. The CDR3 loop reads CACSLAPLNQPQHF. As DNA, the CDR3 is TGTGCCTGCAGCTTAGCGCCACTAAATCAGCCCCAGCATTTT.

A few counts support this clonotype. The chain couples TRBV20-1 to TRBJ2-1, with a weak D call TRBD1 (6 bases). Germline loops: CDR1 DFQATT, CDR2 SNEGSKA (reference sequence). Trimming left V 3 bases short and J 8 bases short, with 23 bases between. The CDR3 runs 16 residues. The CDR3 loop reads CSASLPGHQKWDEQFF. CDR3 in DNA: TGCAGTGCTAGTCTCCCGGGACACCAGAAATGGGATGAGCAGTTCTTC.

This chain uses TRBV6-2 or TRBV6-3 with TRBJ2-7; either TRBD1 or TRBD2 may fit D (6 bases each). Germline CDR1 MNHEY, CDR2 SVGEGT. Trimming shortened V by 7 bases and J by 0 bases, and 22 bases separated the two germline ends. The CDR3 runs 17 residues. The CDR3: CASNFFRTAGSSYEQYF. Written as DNA, the CDR3 is TGTGCCAGCAACTTTTTTCGGACAGCCGGGAGCTCCTACGAGCAGTACTTC.

This clonotype was seen at least ten times. With a much larger clone just one base away, this may be a read error. CDR3 loop: CASSVSRGPYEQYF. CDR3 in DNA: TGTGCCAGCAGCGTAAGCAGGGGCCCCTACGAGCAGTACTTC. This chain uses TRBV7-2 with TRBJ2-7; D is perhaps TRBD1 (6 bases). Germline V gene data show CDR1 as SGHTA and CDR2 as FQGNSA. V was cut by 5 bases and J by 2 bases, with 13 bases left in between. This CDR3 has 14 amino acids. The variable domain in full, completed from reference TRBV7-2 and TRBJ2-7, reads GAGVSQSPSNKVTEKGKDVELRCDPISGHTALYWYRQSLGQGLEFLIYFQGNSAPDKSGLPSDRFSAERTGGSVSTLTIQRTQQEDSAVYLCASSVSRGPYEQYFGPGTRLTVT.

This clonotype was counted a single time. V gene TRBV5-1 combines with J gene TRBJ2-7; TRBD1 matches at 8 bases. Germline V gene sequence: CDR1 SGHRS, CDR2 YFSETQ. This CDR3 has 16 amino acids. Trimming removed 0 bases from V and 3 bases from J; junction bases left unmatched: 8. The CDR3 protein is CASSLAVTGVGYEQYF. The CDR3 DNA follows: TGCGCCAGCAGCTTGGCTGTGACAGGGGTCGGCTACGAGCAGTACTTC.